The clone carrying this TCR beta chain was recorded once. The method was immunoSEQ multiplex PCR; TCRdb's version includes in-frame clones alone and lacks a portion of them. This sample has about 230,000 clones; about 85% occur once, and the top ten carry around 0.89%. This entry comes from a study of blood T cell repertoires in COVID-19. The CDR3 loop spans 15 amino acids. Per the germline V gene, CDR1 is LGHNA and CDR2 is YNFKEQ. V was pared by 1 base and J by 2 bases, with 9 bases between. V gene TRBV4-2 combines with J gene TRBJ2-1, with D possibly matching TRBD2 (6 bases). The TCR comes from a man between 40 and 49 years old with acute or convalescent COVID-19. The source material was peripheral blood. This CDR3 is CASSQVRGAYNEQFF. For the CDR3, the DNA is TGTGCCAGCAGCCAAGTCCGCGGGGCCTACAATGAGCAGTTCTTC.